Presented here are 9 T cell receptor beta chains from one specimen sequenced in a study of control samples from healthy donors and cancer patients (dated by TCRdb to the early 2020s). The library was made by the immunoSEQ multiplex PCR assay. TCRdb retrieved this table from immuneACCESS and kept in-frame rearrangements only. Not all clones are present; in checked studies, unresolved V genes account for under half, and no reason is known for the remainder. The sample includes tens of thousands of clones, with 83% observed a single time. Together, the top ten hold under 30% of the sample. The sample taken for sequencing was PBMCs. The receptor set was obtained from a man in his sixties with head and neck cancer.

The CDR3 DNA reads TGTGCCAGCAGCTCCGGGACAGGGGCTTCCCAGCAGTACTTC. This sequence encodes CASSSGTGASQQYF. V is TRBV11-3 and J is TRBJ2-7, with TRBD1 matching 10 bases. Germline V lookup: CDR1 SGHNT, CDR2 YENEEA. This CDR3 comprises 14 residues. The V and J ends lost 4 bases and 8 bases, in that order; junction bases with no gene match: 8.

This chain connects TRBV19 to TRBJ1-2, with TRBD1 matching 7 bases. The CDR3 runs to 14 residues. With 7 bases clipped from V and 0 bases from J, the junction kept 5 bases outside the gene matches. Germline values: CDR1 LNHDA, CDR2 SQIVND (reference sequence). In nucleotides, the CDR3 is TGTGCCAGTAATACGGGACAGCCTAACTATGGCTACACCTTC. As protein: CASNTGQPNYGYTF.

This clone was counted between two and nine times. The genes are TRBV19 and TRBJ1-5, with 11 bases aligning to TRBD1. CDR1 and CDR2 from the germline V gene are LNHDA and SQIVND (reference sequence). The CDR3 length is 14 residues. Trimming cost V 8 bases and J 7 bases; bases outside gene matches: 7. CDR3: CASFGTGGRQPQHF. CDR3 coding DNA: TGTGCCAGTTTTGGGACAGGGGGAAGGCAGCCCCAGCATTTT.

The chain joins TRBV9 to TRBJ2-1, with a weak D call TRBD2 (6 bases). Germline lookup yields CDR1 SGDLS and CDR2 YYNGEE. There are 16 residues in the CDR3. Trimming shortened V by 4 bases and J by 5 bases, and 19 bases separated the two germline ends. The CDR3 loop reads CASSPRSAGRNNEQFF. CDR3 DNA sequence: TGTGCCAGCAGCCCCCGCTCGGCGGGGAGGAACAATGAGCAGTTCTTC.

J is TRBJ2-6 and V is TRBV4-3; D ambiguous. The CDR3 is made up of 18 amino acids. The germline V gene encodes CDR1 LGHNA and CDR2 YSLEER. The V end lost 1 base, the J end lost 0 bases, and 13 bases lay between the germline ends. The CDR3 nucleotides read TGCGCCAGCAGCCAAGCTTGGGCGGCCCTCTCTGGGGCCAACGTCCTGACTTTC. It encodes CASSQAWAALSGANVLTF.

The count of this clone is one. In nucleotides, the CDR3 is TGCGCCAGCAGCCTAACACGACTAGCGGGGAGGGCCTACAATGAGCAGTTCTTC. Its translation: CASSLTRLAGRAYNEQFF. The V call is TRBV5-1, the J call TRBJ2-1, with 11 bases lining up with TRBD2. The CDR3 length is 18 residues. J was trimmed by 2 bases and V by 4 bases; bases with no gene match: 11. The germline V gene encodes CDR1 SGHRS and CDR2 YFSETQ. The full variable domain, in which reference TRBV5-1 and TRBJ2-1 provide the parts outside the CDR3, is KAGVTQTPRYLIKTRGQQVTLSCSPISGHRSVSWYQQTPGQGLQFLFEYFSETQRNKGNFPGRFSGRQFSNSRSEMNVSTLELGDSALYLCASSLTRLAGRAYNEQFFGPGTRLTVL.

The rearrangement links TRBV6-1 to TRBJ2-1; D is possibly TRBD1 (6 bases). The CDR3 consists of 16 residues. The germline V and J ends were trimmed by 3 bases and 8 bases, with 20 bases remaining between them. The germline CDR1 and CDR2 sequences are MNHNS and SASEGT. CDR3 region: CASSEGARLSDHEQFF. The CDR3 DNA reads TGTGCCAGCAGTGAGGGGGCACGCTTGAGCGACCATGAGCAGTTCTTC.

The V call is TRBV15, the J call TRBJ2-7, with D possibly being TRBD1 (5 bases). V was trimmed by 1 base and J by 2 bases, leaving 9 bases between them. This CDR3 has 14 residues. Per germline, CDR1 LNHNV and CDR2 YYDKDF (reference sequence). This chain's CDR3 is CATSRGQLAYEQYF. Here the CDR3 DNA reads TGTGCCACCAGCAGAGGACAGCTAGCCTACGAGCAGTACTTC.

The rearrangement joins TRBV11-3 to TRBJ2-7; D may correspond to TRBD1 or TRBD2 (5 bases each). V was clipped by 5 bases and J by 0 bases, with 11 bases between them. CDR1 SGHNT and CDR2 YENEEA come from the germline V gene. The CDR3 is 14 residues long. The CDR3 nucleotides are TGTGCCAGCAGCCCGGGACGATCCTCCTACGAGCAGTACTTC. As protein: CASSPGRSSYEQYF.